A single sample is the source of the 18 T cell receptor beta chains below, sequenced in a study of T cells in Graves' hyperthyroidism and ophthalmopathy. There were TCR beta CDR3 regions amplified from RNA transcripts. The primer set for the first-round RT-PCR of the TCR CDR3 was HTBI. TCRdb reprocessed the multiplex PCR reads via MiXCR and lists one record per CDR3 protein. The sample comprises roughly 510,000 distinct CDR3 sequences, around 20% of which are singletons, and about 25% rests with the top ten. Sequencing used blood. The receptors were sampled from a man in his late teens or twenties with Graves' hyperthyroidism.

This clonotype has at least ten counts. The rearrangement joins TRBV6-1 to TRBJ1-5, with D unresolved. Trimming pared 0 bases from V and 6 bases from J, leaving 12 bases between. Germline V gene lookup returns CDR1 MNHNS and CDR2 SASEGT. The CDR3 is made up of 15 amino acids. The CDR3 loop is CASSEALRTAQPQHF. DNA for the CDR3: TGTGCCAGCAGTGAAGCGCTGAGGACGGCTCAGCCCCAGCATTTT.

This clonotype was picked up many times. The junction does not match germline at one end; this may be a read error. This chain uses TRBV7-2 with TRBJ2-5, with 12 bases matching TRBD2. CDR3 length: 16 amino acids. Germline V lookup: CDR1 SGHTA, CDR2 FQGNSA. CDR3 protein: CASSTRTSGAMETQHF. In DNA form, the CDR3 reads TGTGCCAGCAGCACCCGGACTAGCGGGGCCATGGAGACCCAGCACTTC. The entire variable domain, with the rest obtained from reference TRBV7-2 and TRBJ2-5, is as follows: GAGVSQSPSNKVTEKGKDVELRCDPISGHTALYWYRQSLGQGLEFLIYFQGNSAPDKSGLPSDRFSAERTGGSVSTLTIQRTQQEDSAVYLCASSTRTSGAMETQHFGPGTRLLVL.

This clonotype occurred a few times. The chain combines TRBV12-3 or TRBV12-4 with TRBJ1-6, with a possible D match to TRBD1 (5 bases). This CDR3 comprises 13 residues. Deletions cut 7 bases from V and 6 bases from J, with 10 bases between. CDR3 coding DNA: TGTGCCAGCACTGGGGCAGCTAATTCACCCCTCCACTTT. Its protein product is CASTGAANSPLHF.

This chain joins TRBV15 and TRBJ2-7; possible D gene TRBD2, 6 bases. CDR1 is LNHNV and CDR2 is YYDKDF in the germline V gene (reference sequence). Trimming removed 0 bases from V and 6 bases from J, with 12 bases in between. The CDR3 is 14 amino acids. The CDR3 region is CATSRDGTVGEQYF. The CDR3 coding sequence is TGTGCCACCAGCAGAGACGGGACTGTGGGCGAGCAGTACTTC.

In this sample, this clonotype turned up many times. The chain employs TRBV28 and TRBJ1-2, with D perhaps matching TRBD1 (6 bases). V was pared by 6 bases and J by 8 bases, with 19 bases between. This CDR3 comprises 14 residues. CDR1 MDHEN and CDR2 SYDVKM come from the germline V gene. The CDR3 loop is CASRVMWGAGGYTF. The DNA for the CDR3 is TGTGCCAGCAGGGTGATGTGGGGGGCGGGCGGCTACACCTTC.

The V gene is TRBV30, the J gene TRBJ1-2; TRBD1 aligns across 9 bases. There are 14 residues in the CDR3. CDR1 and CDR2 from the germline V gene are GTSNPN and SVGIG (reference sequence). Trimming took 2 bases from V and 7 from J; bases not matched to a gene: 8. CDR3 in amino acids: CAWSLTGTGFGYTF. Here the CDR3 DNA reads TGTGCCTGGAGTTTAACCGGGACAGGGTTTGGCTACACCTTC.

This clonotype was found many times. V usage is TRBV6-5 and J usage is TRBJ1-5; D unresolved. This CDR3 spans 15 amino acids. V lost 4 bases and J lost 2, with 12 bases in between. In germline, CDR1 is MNHEY, CDR2 SVGAGI. CDR3 loop: CASSSTVAGNQPQHF. The CDR3 DNA follows: TGTGCCAGCAGTTCCACAGTAGCGGGCAATCAGCCCCAGCATTTT.

This clonotype was seen repeatedly, ten times or more. This chain joins TRBV28 and TRBJ2-5; a possible D gene is TRBD2 (6 bases). Germline V gene sequence: CDR1 MDHEN, CDR2 SYDVKM. CDR3 length: 15 amino acids. Between the trimmed V and J ends, which lost 6 bases and 5 bases, there was a span of 19 bases. CDR3 DNA sequence: TGTGCCAGCAGCGGCGGGACTCCTGGGAGGGAGACCCAGTACTTC. This encodes CASSGGTPGRETQYF.

This clonotype was observed many times. This chain connects TRBV5-1 to TRBJ1-2, with TRBD1 identical over 8 bases. The length of the CDR3 is 14 residues. The V and J ends lost 3 bases and 7 bases, in that order; junction bases with no gene match: 8. Germline V gene sequence: CDR1 SGHRS, CDR2 YFSETQ. The CDR3 protein is CASSSDRVTSGYTF. The CDR3 DNA sequence: TGCGCCAGCAGCTCGGACAGGGTAACTAGTGGCTACACCTTC.

A few counts support this clonotype. The chain has TRBV12-3 or TRBV12-4 and TRBJ2-7, with D possibly being TRBD1 (5 bases). This CDR3 is 14 amino acids long. V dropped 7 bases and J dropped 3 bases, with 16 bases sitting between them. CDR3 region: CASNLEGVGYEQYF. The DNA of the CDR3 is TGTGCCAGCAACCTAGAAGGGGTTGGCTACGAGCAGTACTTC.

Many counts were recorded for this clonotype. The CDR3 loop reads CASSVGQGYGYTF. CDR3 nucleotide sequence: TGTGCCAGCAGCGTCGGACAGGGTTATGGCTACACCTTC. The genes are TRBV12-3 or TRBV12-4 and TRBJ1-2, with TRBD1 identical over 8 bases. This CDR3 has 13 amino acids. Trimming cost V 6 bases and J 5 bases; bases outside gene matches: 5.

The CDR3 region is CSASAQGALAKNIQYF. CDR3 nucleotide sequence: TGCAGTGCTAGTGCGCAGGGGGCCCTAGCCAAAAACATTCAGTACTTC. V and J are TRBV20-1 and TRBJ2-4, with 8 bases lining up with TRBD1. This CDR3 has 16 residues. J gave up 0 bases and V 3 bases, and 7 bases lay outside the gene matches. Germline V CDR1 and CDR2: DFQATT, SNEGSKA (reference sequence).

This clonotype was seen ten or more times. The CDR3: CASRRLSGVPGNTIYF. The CDR3 DNA sequence: TGTGCCAGCAGACGCCTTTCAGGGGTTCCTGGAAACACCATATATTTT. V and J are TRBV12-3 or TRBV12-4 and TRBJ1-3, with D possibly being TRBD1 (6 bases). The length of the CDR3 is 16 residues. V lost 6 bases, J lost 2 bases, and 17 bases lay in between.

This clonotype was found a few times. V and J are TRBV11-1 and TRBJ2-2, with 7 bases identical to TRBD1. Trimming cost V 5 bases and J 4 bases; bases outside gene matches: 10. Germline loops: CDR1 SGHAT, CDR2 FQDESV (reference sequence). The CDR3 is 16 amino acids. The CDR3 DNA follows: TGTGCCAGCAGCCGACCCGGGACAGAGTCCACCGGGGAGCTGTTTTTT. It codes for CASSRPGTESTGELFF.

Many counts were recorded for this clonotype. This chain uses TRBV2 with TRBJ2-5, with D perhaps matching TRBD1 (5 bases). Germline loops: CDR1 SNHLY, CDR2 FYNNEI. V lost 8 bases, J lost 1 base, and 14 bases lay in between. The CDR3 consists of 14 residues. In DNA form, the CDR3 reads TGTGCCAGCGTCGAGGCGGACACCCAAGAGACCCAGTACTTC. Translating it yields CASVEADTQETQYF.

Many counts were recorded for this clonotype. The chain combines TRBV28 with TRBJ1-1; 8 bases fit TRBD1. Germline V gives CDR1 MDHEN, CDR2 SYDVKM. Unmatched junction bases numbered 13, after V lost 6 bases and J lost 10 bases. CDR3 length: 14 residues. CDR3 protein: CASRSGTGAFGAFF. CDR3 nucleotides: TGTGCCAGCAGATCCGGGACAGGTGCTTTCGGAGCTTTCTTT. Together with reference TRBV28 and TRBJ1-1, the CDR3 gives the full variable domain: DVKVTQSSRYLVKRTGEKVFLECVQDMDHENMFWYRQDPGLGLRLIYFSYDVKMKEKGDIPEGYSVSREKKERFSLILESASTNQTSMYLCASRSGTGAFGAFFGQGTRLTVV.

This clonotype was found many times. This chain uses TRBV27 with TRBJ1-1, with D unresolved. The ends were cut back, 5 bases at V and 5 bases at J, with 15 bases in the middle. Germline V lookup: CDR1 MNHEY, CDR2 SMNVEV (reference sequence). The length of the CDR3 is 14 residues. DNA for the CDR3: TGTGCCAGCAGTCCGCTCTCCATGGAGACTGAAGCTTTCTTT. Encoded protein: CASSPLSMETEAFF.

This clonotype was observed many times. V and J are TRBV20-1 and TRBJ2-7; no firm D call. CDR3 length: 13 residues. V lost 3 bases, J lost 2 bases, and 11 bases lay in between. Per the germline V gene, CDR1 is DFQATT and CDR2 is SNEGSKA (reference sequence). In nucleotides, the CDR3 is TGCAGTGCTAGGAGAGTGCTGCCCTACGAGCAGTACTTC. Its protein is CSARRVLPYEQYF.